This T cell receptor beta chain stems from a study of post-analysis software for immune sequencing data. Overall study results and limits: Strong co-clustering by F measure was seen for same-batch samples. Compared with controls, patients had more of 4 to 6 TRBV segments, including TRBV5-6, TRBV5-1 and TRBV20-1.

For this clonotype: Its antigen is not known.

V was cut by 8 bases and J by 0 bases, with 14 bases left in between. The CDR3 spans 14 residues. Germline CDR1 reads SNHLY; CDR2 reads FYNNEI. Every TCR beta cDNA library bore unique molecular identifiers. Each CDR3 protein is one row after TCRdb ran MiXCR on the PCR reads. The sample lists 600,000 to 700,000 distinct CDR3 sequences, around 64% occurring once. The receptor's source is a girl aged 2 to 9 with multiple sclerosis. The sequenced sample consisted of blood. The rearrangement uses TRBV2 and TRBJ2-7; D is unclear. The CDR3 reads CASSFTPTSYEQYF. In nucleotides, the CDR3 is TGTGCCAGCTCCTTTACCCCCACCTCCTACGAGCAGTACTTC.